This T cell receptor beta chain was documented in a study of neurological immune-mediated disorders. The V and J ends lost 3 bases and 0 bases respectively, with 15 bases between them. The germline V gene encodes CDR1 MGHRA and CDR2 YSYEKL. The CDR3 runs to 16 residues. Time point of the sample: longitudinal time-point 3. With 10-nucleotide random UMIs included, cDNA was synthesized by 5'RACE. Over 180 million TCR-beta sequences, together covering 15-18 subjects, were produced by every individual sequencing run that was carried out. In TCRdb, the 5' RACE reads were re-called with MiXCR into one record per CDR3 protein. The sample consists of 85,000 to 110,000 distinct CDR3 sequences, 10% to 11% of them appearing once.

Specimen: PBMCs. The receptor was isolated from a female donor with HTLV-1-associated myelopathy (HAM/TSP). The rearrangement links TRBV4-1 to TRBJ2-7; D may be TRBD1 or TRBD2 (5 bases each). The CDR3 spells CASSHPGAFSSYEQYF. CDR3 sequence (DNA): TGCGCCAGCAGCCATCCCGGGGCTTTTAGCTCCTACGAGCAGTACTTC.